This is a list of T cell receptor beta chains from one sample in a study of T cells expressing NK-cell markers. TCRdb re-called the 5' RACE reads and shows each CDR3 protein once, DNA omitted. The sample has about 150,000 distinct CDR3 sequences, and its top ten clones hold around 10%. The sample was blood T cells: a sorted CD56 or NKG2C T cell subset, CD4+ or CD8+ T cells, or bulk PBMC T cells (not recorded which). The receptor source for this set is a man between 18 and 29 years old in good health. Each CDR3 is given with its conserved first and last residue. The order of the fields is V gene, CDR3 length, J gene, CDR3 protein.

TRBV2	14	TRBJ2-5	CASGGQGAQETQYF
TRBV12-3/TRBV12-4	16	TRBJ2-1	CASRLSGRAHYNEQFF
TRBV4-3	16	TRBJ2-1	CASSPDRLNSYNEQFF
TRBV15	16	TRBJ2-1	CATSTGTSGRINEQFF
TRBV12-3/TRBV12-4	11	TRBJ2-5	CASRNGETQYF
TRBV19	13	TRBJ2-1	CASRPRAYNEQFF
TRBV6-5	14	TRBJ2-3	CASTPGQFTDTQYF
TRBV12-3/TRBV12-4	14	TRBJ2-1	CASSPGTSGRGQFF
TRBV5-6	16	TRBJ2-7	CASSLVGLALNSEQYF
TRBV7-2	15	TRBJ2-5	CASRKLAGHQETQYF
TRBV4-2	16	TRBJ2-2	CASSQEVGHSGGELFF
TRBV15	11	TRBJ2-1	CATRQANEQFF
TRBV30	16	TRBJ2-2	CAWSVDRAGYTGELFF
TRBV24-1	15	TRBJ2-3	CATKRSGTSTDTQYF
TRBV5-4	17	TRBJ2-1	CASSPSSGGLSYNEQFF
TRBV5-6	13	TRBJ2-2	CASSWRVPGELFF
TRBV25-1	14	TRBJ2-7	CASSPTGVAYEQYF
TRBV6-2/TRBV6-3	12	TRBJ2-7	CASSDYARVQYF
TRBV24-1	12	TRBJ2-5	CATSDAGRTQYF
TRBV7-3	16	TRBJ2-3	CASSLGLVGGTDTQYF
TRBV29-1	13	TRBJ1-1	CSVVLRENTEAFF
TRBV5-6	16	TRBJ2-7	CASSLIVEGPLYEQYF
TRBV6-2/TRBV6-3	13	TRBJ2-7	CASSYGLVYEQYF
TRBV6-1	16	TRBJ2-1	CASSEGTPQFYNEQFF
TRBV10-3	17	TRBJ2-5	CAIRAGGPSGPQETQYF
TRBV27	18	TRBJ2-7	CASSPYLPGLAGEGEQYF
TRBV7-9	16	TRBJ2-5	CASSIIGAGGMETQYF
TRBV7-9	11	TRBJ1-1	CASASEGEAFF
TRBV10-2	13	TRBJ2-1	CASSTGTDNEQFF
TRBV10-2	15	TRBJ2-5	CASSESRGLQETQYF
TRBV12-3/TRBV12-4	14	TRBJ1-4	CASSSTGTPEKLFF
TRBV27	15	TRBJ2-1	CASCDGTSGYNEQFF
TRBV12-3/TRBV12-4	15	TRBJ2-6	CASRVPSSGANVLTF
TRBV4-3	16	TRBJ2-5	CASSRGSEGTQETQYF
TRBV12-3/TRBV12-4	16	TRBJ2-1	CASREIPGLGGGEQFF
TRBV12-3/TRBV12-4	14	TRBJ2-1	CASSLGIGGNEQFF